This T cell receptor beta chain was identified during a study of cytomegalovirus exposure and HLA in healthy donors. General study findings and limits: One variant, a missense change in DCLRE1C, was linked in a later analysis to TCR beta V- and J-gene trimming. In a later analysis, across HLA loci, associated TCR counts were highest for DRB1, lowest for HLA-C. Around 18,000 TCR beta sequences were associated with HLA alleles at 0.05 false discovery rate in a later analysis.

This PCR relied on a set of 60 Vbeta primers and 13 Jbeta primers. Using immunoSEQ multiplex PCR, the repertoire was profiled, and TCRdb retains in-frame clones only, with some absent. The data hold roughly 80,000 clones, with approximately 80% observed a single time. With respect to this clone: Its specificity is unknown.

Germline lookup yields CDR1 SQVTM and CDR2 ANQGSEA. V lost 3 bases and J lost 16; bases outside the gene matches: 12. The CDR3 is 12 residues long. The TCR sequence derives from a woman in her twenties or thirties in good health and CMV-seronegative. The V gene is TRBV29-1, the J gene TRBJ2-4, with 7 positions matching TRBD1. Sequencing was performed on PBMCs. The CDR3 loop is CSVEGDRDSYYF. The CDR3 nucleotides are TGCAGCGTTGAGGGGGACCGGGACAGTTATTACTTC.